The clone carrying this TCR beta chain has only a few counts. Its antigen is currently unknown. This entry is derived from a study of CD8+ T cells in alopecia areata. Overall study context: Severity scores in treated patients reflected the percentage of scalp affected. Study-wide findings and caveats: Tofacitinib did not eliminate many expanded lesional clones from scalp or blood.

Sequencing used cDNA as its template, made by extracting RNA and reverse transcribing it. Sequencing was performed with immunoSEQ multiplex PCR; in TCRdb, only in-frame clones are kept and a portion is missing. The sample gives 100,000 or so clones, just under 60% of which show up once; about 16% is in the top ten. Specified treatment: oral pan-JAK inhibitor, 5-10 mg twice daily. The CDR3 is made up of 17 amino acids. Losses at the gene ends were 6 bases for V and 2 bases for J; bases not matched to a gene: 8. Sequences were derived from CD8+ T cells sorted from blood, sampled between weeks 55 and 65, from a patient treated with tofacitinib. This clonotype was obtained from a human donor with alopecia areata. The rearrangement links TRBV23-1 to TRBJ1-5, with 12 nucleotides matching TRBD1. TRBV23-1 is placed among ORFs of uncertain function. The CDR3 nucleotides are TGCGCCAGCAGAATCCGGGACAGGGGGCTATGCAATCAGCCCCAGCATTTT. It encodes CASRIRDRGLCNQPQHF.